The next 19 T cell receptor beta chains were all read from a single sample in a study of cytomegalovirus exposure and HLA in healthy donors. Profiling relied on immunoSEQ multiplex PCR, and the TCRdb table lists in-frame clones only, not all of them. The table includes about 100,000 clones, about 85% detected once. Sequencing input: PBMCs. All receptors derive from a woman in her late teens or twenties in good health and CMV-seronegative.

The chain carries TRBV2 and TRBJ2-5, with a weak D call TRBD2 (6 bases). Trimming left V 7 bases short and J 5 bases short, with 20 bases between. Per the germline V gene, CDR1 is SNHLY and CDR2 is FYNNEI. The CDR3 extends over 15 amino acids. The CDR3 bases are TGTGCCAGCATAAGCGGCGGGATAAGGTCGGAGACCCAGTACTTC. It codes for CASISGGIRSETQYF.

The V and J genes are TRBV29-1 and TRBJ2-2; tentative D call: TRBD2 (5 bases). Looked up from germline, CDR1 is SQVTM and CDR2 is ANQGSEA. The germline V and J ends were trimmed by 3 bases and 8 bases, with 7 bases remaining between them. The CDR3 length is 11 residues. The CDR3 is CSVEGVGELFF. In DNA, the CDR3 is TGCAGCGTTGAGGGAGTTGGGGAGCTGTTTTTT.

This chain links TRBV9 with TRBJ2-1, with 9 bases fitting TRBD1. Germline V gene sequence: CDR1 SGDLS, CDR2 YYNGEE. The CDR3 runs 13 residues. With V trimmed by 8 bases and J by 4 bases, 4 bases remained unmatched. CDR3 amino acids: CARGTGTYNEQFF. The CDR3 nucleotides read TGTGCCAGAGGGACAGGGACATACAATGAGCAGTTCTTC.

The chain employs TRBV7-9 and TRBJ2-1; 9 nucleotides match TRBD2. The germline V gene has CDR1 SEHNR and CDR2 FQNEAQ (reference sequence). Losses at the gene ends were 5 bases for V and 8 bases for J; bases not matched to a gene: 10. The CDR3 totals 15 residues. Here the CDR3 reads CASSPSGGQIDEQFF. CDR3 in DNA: TGTGCCAGCAGCCCGAGCGGGGGGCAAATCGATGAGCAGTTCTTC.

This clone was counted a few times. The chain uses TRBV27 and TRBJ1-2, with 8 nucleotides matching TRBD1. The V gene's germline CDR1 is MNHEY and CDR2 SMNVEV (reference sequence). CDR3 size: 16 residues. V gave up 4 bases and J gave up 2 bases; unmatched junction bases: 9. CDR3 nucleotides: TGTGCCAGCAGTTCTCCTCGACAGGGGAAGAACTATGGCTACACCTTC. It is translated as CASSSPRQGKNYGYTF.

The CDR3: CASSEWARSSYEQYF. The CDR3 bases are TGTGCCAGCAGTGAATGGGCCAGGTCGTCCTACGAGCAGTACTTC. The chain combines TRBV2 with TRBJ2-7; unclear D gene. Between the trimmed V and J ends, which lost 2 bases and 1 base, there was a span of 12 bases. The CDR3 loop spans 15 amino acids. Germline V gene lookup returns CDR1 SNHLY and CDR2 FYNNEI.

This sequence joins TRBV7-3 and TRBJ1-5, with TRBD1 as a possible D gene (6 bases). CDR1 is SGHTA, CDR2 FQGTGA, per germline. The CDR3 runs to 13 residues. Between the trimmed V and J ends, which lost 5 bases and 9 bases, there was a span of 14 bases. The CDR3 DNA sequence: TGTGCCAGCAGCCCACAGGGTGGAGGGCCCCAGCATTTT. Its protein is CASSPQGGGPQHF.

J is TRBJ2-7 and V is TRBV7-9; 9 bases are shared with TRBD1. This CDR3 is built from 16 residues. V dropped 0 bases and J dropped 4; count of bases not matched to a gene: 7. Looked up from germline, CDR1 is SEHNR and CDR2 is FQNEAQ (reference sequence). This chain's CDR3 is CASSLASTGGWYEQYF. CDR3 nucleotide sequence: TGTGCCAGCAGCTTAGCGTCAACAGGGGGCTGGTACGAGCAGTACTTC. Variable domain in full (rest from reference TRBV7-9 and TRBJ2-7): DTGVSQNPRHKITKRGQNVTFRCDPISEHNRLYWYRQTLGQGPEFLTYFQNEAQLEKSRLLSDRFSAERPKGSFSTLEIQRTEQGDSAMYLCASSLASTGGWYEQYFGPGTRLTVT.

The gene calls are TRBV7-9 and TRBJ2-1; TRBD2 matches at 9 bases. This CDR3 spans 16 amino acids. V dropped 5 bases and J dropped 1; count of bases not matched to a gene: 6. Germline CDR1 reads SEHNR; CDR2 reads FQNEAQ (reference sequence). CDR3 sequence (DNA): TGTGCCAGCAGCCCCAGCGGGGGGAGTTCCTACAATGAGCAGTTCTTC. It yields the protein CASSPSGGSSYNEQFF.

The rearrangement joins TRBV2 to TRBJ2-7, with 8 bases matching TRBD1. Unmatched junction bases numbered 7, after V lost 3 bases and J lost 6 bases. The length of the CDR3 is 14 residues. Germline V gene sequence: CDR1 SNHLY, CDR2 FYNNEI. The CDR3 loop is CASSDPGGSGEQYF. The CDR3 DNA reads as TGTGCCAGCAGTGACCCAGGGGGCTCAGGCGAGCAGTACTTC. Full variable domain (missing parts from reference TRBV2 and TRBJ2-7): EPEVTQTPSHQVTQMGQEVILRCVPISNHLYFYWYRQILGQKVEFLVSFYNNEISEKSEIFDDQFSVERPDGSNFTLKIRSTKLEDSAMYFCASSDPGGSGEQYFGPGTRLTVT.

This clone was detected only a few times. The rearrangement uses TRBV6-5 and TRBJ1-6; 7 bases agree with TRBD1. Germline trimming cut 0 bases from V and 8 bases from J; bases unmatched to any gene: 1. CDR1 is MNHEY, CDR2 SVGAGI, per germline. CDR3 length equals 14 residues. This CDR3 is CASSYSQGDSPLHF. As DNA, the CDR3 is TGTGCCAGCAGTTACTCGCAGGGGGATTCACCCCTCCACTTT.

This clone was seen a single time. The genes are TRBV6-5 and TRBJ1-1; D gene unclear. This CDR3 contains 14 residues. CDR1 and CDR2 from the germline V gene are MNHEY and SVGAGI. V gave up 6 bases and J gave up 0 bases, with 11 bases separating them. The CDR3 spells CASRSRGLNTEAFF. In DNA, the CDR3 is TGTGCCAGCAGGTCCCGAGGATTGAACACTGAAGCTTTCTTT.

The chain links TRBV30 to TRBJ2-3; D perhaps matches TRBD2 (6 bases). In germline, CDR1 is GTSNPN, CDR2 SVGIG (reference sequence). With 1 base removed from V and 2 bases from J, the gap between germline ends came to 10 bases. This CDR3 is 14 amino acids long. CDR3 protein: CAWSGGDYTDTQYF. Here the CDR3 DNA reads TGTGCCTGGAGTGGGGGGGATTACACAGATACGCAGTATTTT.

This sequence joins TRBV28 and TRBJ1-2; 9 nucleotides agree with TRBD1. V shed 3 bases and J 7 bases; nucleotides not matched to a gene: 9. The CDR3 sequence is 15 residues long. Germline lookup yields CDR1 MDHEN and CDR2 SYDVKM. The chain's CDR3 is CASSFTDRGYSGYTF. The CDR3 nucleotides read TGTGCCAGCAGTTTTACCGACAGGGGGTATAGTGGCTACACCTTC.

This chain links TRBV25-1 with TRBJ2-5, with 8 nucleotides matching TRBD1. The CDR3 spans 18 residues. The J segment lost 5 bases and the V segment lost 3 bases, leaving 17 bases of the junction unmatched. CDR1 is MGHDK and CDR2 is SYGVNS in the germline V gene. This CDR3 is CASSDNSGTGDLGETQYF. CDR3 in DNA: TGTGCCAGCAGTGACAACTCCGGGACAGGAGACTTGGGGGAGACCCAGTACTTC.

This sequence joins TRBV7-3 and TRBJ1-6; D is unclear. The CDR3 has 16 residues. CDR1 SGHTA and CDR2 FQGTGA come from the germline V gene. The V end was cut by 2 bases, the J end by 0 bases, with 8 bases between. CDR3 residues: CASSLERSSYNSPLHF. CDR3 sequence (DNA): TGTGCCAGCAGCTTAGAACGGAGCTCCTATAATTCACCCCTCCACTTT.

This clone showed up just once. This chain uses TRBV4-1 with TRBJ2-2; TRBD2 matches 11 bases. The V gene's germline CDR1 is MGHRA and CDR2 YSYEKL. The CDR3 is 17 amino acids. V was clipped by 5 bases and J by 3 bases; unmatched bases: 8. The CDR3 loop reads CASSSTTSGVYTGELFF. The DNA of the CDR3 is TGCGCCAGCAGCTCTACGACTAGCGGGGTATACACCGGGGAGCTGTTTTTT.

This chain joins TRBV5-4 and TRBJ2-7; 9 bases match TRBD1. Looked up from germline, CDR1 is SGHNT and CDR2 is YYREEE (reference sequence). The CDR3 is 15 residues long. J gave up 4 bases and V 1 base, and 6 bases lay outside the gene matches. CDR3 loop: CASSLLGQGFYEQYF. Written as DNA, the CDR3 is TGTGCCAGCAGCTTGCTTGGACAGGGGTTTTACGAGCAGTACTTC.

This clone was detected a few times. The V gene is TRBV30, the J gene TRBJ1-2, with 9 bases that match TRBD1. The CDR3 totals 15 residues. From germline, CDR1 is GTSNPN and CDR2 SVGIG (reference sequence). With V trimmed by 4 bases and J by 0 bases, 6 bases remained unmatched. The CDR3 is CAWNSGTGTNYGYTF. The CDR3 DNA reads TGTGCCTGGAACTCCGGGACAGGGACTAACTATGGCTACACCTTC.